These 26 T cell receptor beta chains share one sample of origin, sequenced in a study of T cell clones after liver transplantation (dated by TCRdb to 2018 to 2020). Libraries came from the immunoSEQ multiplex PCR assay. The immuneACCESS repertoire file appears here via TCRdb, limited to in-frame rearrangements. These files lack a portion of the clones; in checked studies, under half of the deficit traces to unresolved V genes, and the cause of the others is not known. This sample is represented by 65,000 to 95,000 clones; 80% of them were singletons. Roughly 0.54% of the sample rests with the top ten. What this sample's time point label stands for: pre-transplant. The sequenced sample was CD4+ T cells from blood, obtained before liver transplant. Receptor source: a human donor who received a liver transplant.

The chain uses TRBV11-2 and TRBJ1-1; D ambiguous. The V end lost 4 bases, the J end lost 2 bases, and 8 bases lay between the germline ends. There are 13 residues in the CDR3. The germline gives CDR1 SGHAT, CDR2 FQNNGV. CDR3 residues: CASSSLTNTEAFF. CDR3 nucleotides: TGTGCCAGCAGCTCCTTAACTAACACTGAAGCTTTCTTT.

The chain employs TRBV28 and TRBJ1-2, with TRBD1 as a possible D gene (5 bases). Trimming stripped 6 bases from V and 7 bases from J, with 15 bases between. This CDR3 region has 13 residues. Germline CDR1 reads MDHEN; CDR2 reads SYDVKM. CDR3 bases: TGTGCCAGCAGCTCGCAGGGAGTGGTTGGCTACACCTTC. Amino acid sequence: CASSSQGVVGYTF.

This chain uses TRBV29-1 with TRBJ2-7, with 8 positions matching TRBD2. The CDR3 loop spans 18 amino acids. CDR1 SQVTM and CDR2 ANQGSEA come from the germline V gene. V was clipped by 4 bases and J by 6 bases; unmatched bases: 23. CDR3 sequence: CSVASVSTTSGSRVEQYF. CDR3 sequence (DNA): TGCAGCGTTGCTTCCGTATCAACCACTAGCGGAAGTAGGGTCGAGCAGTACTTC.

V is TRBV19 and J is TRBJ2-7, with 8 bases matching TRBD2. This CDR3 is built from 14 residues. The germline CDR1 and CDR2 sequences are LNHDA and SQIVND (reference sequence). V lost 5 bases and J lost 6; bases outside the gene matches: 9. CDR3 nucleotide sequence: TGTGCCAGTAGTCGGACGGGAGGGCCTAGCGAGCAGTACTTC. Translated, it gives CASSRTGGPSEQYF. Variable domain in full (rest from reference TRBV19 and TRBJ2-7): DGGITQSPKYLFRKEGQNVTLSCEQNLNHDAMYWYRQDPGQGLRLIYYSQIVNDFQKGDIAEGYSVSREKKESFPLTVTSAQKNPTAFYLCASSRTGGPSEQYFGPGTRLTVT.

V usage is TRBV18 and J usage is TRBJ2-3, with a tentative D call TRBD1 (6 bases). The CDR3 has 14 residues. Looked up from germline, CDR1 is KGHSH and CDR2 is LQKENI. Trimming took 2 bases from V and 4 from J, leaving 10 bases between them. The CDR3 sequence: CASSPMTGPDTQYF. In DNA, the CDR3 is TGTGCCAGCTCACCAATGACAGGCCCAGATACGCAGTATTTT.

CDR3 sequence reads: CASAAGGNQPQHF. Here the CDR3 DNA reads TGTGCCTCGGCCGCAGGTGGAAACCAGCCCCAGCATTTT. This sequence joins TRBV30 and TRBJ1-5; D gene uncertain. The CDR3 sequence is 13 residues long. CDR1 GTSNPN and CDR2 SVGIG come from the germline V gene (reference sequence). The V end lost 7 bases, the J end lost 7 bases, and 17 bases lay between the germline ends.

The chain couples TRBV5-8 to TRBJ1-5, with no clear D. The CDR3 is made up of 15 amino acids. Per the germline V gene, CDR1 is SGHTS and CDR2 is YDEGEE. V was clipped by 1 base and J by 0 bases, with 8 bases between them. This CDR3 is CASSLNRISNQPQHF. CDR3 DNA sequence: TGTGCCAGCAGCTTGAACCGGATTAGCAATCAGCCCCAGCATTTT.

The chain joins TRBV28 to TRBJ2-7, with a possible D match to TRBD1 (5 bases). Deletions cut 3 bases from V and 5 bases from J, with 14 bases between. Germline assignment: CDR1 MDHEN and CDR2 SYDVKM. This CDR3 has 14 residues. The DNA of the CDR3 is TGTGCCAGCAGTTTTACTGCCAGGGTGAACGAGCAGTACTTC. Translating gives CASSFTARVNEQYF.

The chain has TRBV19 and TRBJ1-5; 8 bases fit TRBD1. Per the germline V gene, CDR1 is LNHDA and CDR2 is SQIVND (reference sequence). CDR3 length: 14 residues. Unmatched junction bases numbered 3, after V lost 6 bases and J lost 2 bases. CDR3 sequence: CASSGQGGNQPQHF. The CDR3 coding sequence is TGTGCCAGTAGCGGACAGGGCGGCAATCAGCCCCAGCATTTT.

The rearrangement joins TRBV15 to TRBJ2-7; TRBD2 might be the D (6 bases). Trimming removed 8 bases at V and 2 bases at J, with 19 bases between. There are 15 residues in the CDR3. Germline lookup yields CDR1 LNHNV and CDR2 YYDKDF (reference sequence). The CDR3 protein is CATSPRSGGTYEQYF. The CDR3 DNA sequence: TGTGCCACCTCTCCCCGGAGTGGGGGGACCTACGAGCAGTACTTC.

This clone appeared once. CDR3 sequence reads: CASGTGANTEAFF. CDR3 sequence (DNA): TGTGCCAGCGGGACAGGGGCGAACACTGAAGCTTTCTTT. The V and J genes are TRBV2 and TRBJ1-1, with 10 bases lining up with TRBD1. Germline loops: CDR1 SNHLY, CDR2 FYNNEI. With 8 bases clipped from V and 1 base from J, the junction kept 1 base outside the gene matches. The CDR3 is 13 residues long.

This clone was counted once. The rearrangement uses TRBV14 and TRBJ2-7; 7 nucleotides match TRBD1. This CDR3 comprises 18 residues. Unmatched junction bases numbered 17, after V lost 3 bases and J lost 3 bases. CDR1 and CDR2 from the germline V gene are SGHDN and FVKESK. The CDR3 spells CASSHSSLNRGPGYEQYF. CDR3 DNA: TGTGCCAGCAGCCACAGCAGCCTGAACAGGGGTCCGGGCTACGAGCAGTACTTC.

This chain connects TRBV7-2 to TRBJ2-2; TRBD1 matches 7 bases. The germline CDR1 and CDR2 sequences are SGHTA and FQGNSA. Losses at the gene ends were 3 bases for V and 6 bases for J; bases not matched to a gene: 10. This CDR3 has 16 residues. CDR3 DNA: TGTGCCAGCAGCTTGACCTCGACAGGGTATTCCGGGGAGCTGTTTTTT. Amino acids: CASSLTSTGYSGELFF.

The chain links TRBV18 to TRBJ2-1; D uncertain. The V gene's germline CDR1 is KGHSH and CDR2 LQKENI. Trimming stripped 6 bases from V and 7 bases from J, with 10 bases between. This CDR3 is built from 12 residues. Here the CDR3 reads CASSPRVNEQFF. CDR3 bases: TGTGCCAGCTCCCCCCGAGTAAATGAGCAGTTCTTC.

The chain couples TRBV21-1 to TRBJ1-5. TRBV21-1 is a documented pseudogene. The CDR3 loop spans 16 amino acids. This CDR3 is CASSKTGGLSNQPQHF. In DNA, the CDR3 is TGTGCCAGCAGCAAGACGGGCGGACTTTCCAATCAGCCCCAGCATTTT.

This clone was seen a single time. This sequence joins TRBV4-1 and TRBJ2-7, with TRBD2 as a possible D gene (6 bases). The CDR3 has 14 residues. The germline V gene encodes CDR1 MGHRA and CDR2 YSYEKL. Trimming took off 4 bases at V and 3 bases at J, with 13 bases between the two ends. As DNA, the CDR3 is TGCGCCAGCAGCCCTCGATTGGGGGGCTACGAGCAGTACTTC. Protein: CASSPRLGGYEQYF.

By sample share, this clone is medium-sized. J is TRBJ1-2 and V is TRBV19, with 12 bases identical to TRBD1. The CDR3 sequence is 18 residues long. CDR1 is LNHDA, CDR2 SQIVND, per germline (reference sequence). V shed 5 bases, J shed 8 bases, and the junction held 18 bases outside the gene matches. The CDR3 loop reads CASSFTSGTGGARQGYTF. As DNA, the CDR3 is TGTGCCAGTAGTTTCACCTCCGGGACAGGGGGCGCACGACAGGGCTACACCTTC.

The J gene is TRBJ1-2, the V gene TRBV6-1; D may be TRBD1 (5 bases). Trimming took off 2 bases at V and 6 bases at J, with 25 bases between the two ends. From germline, CDR1 is MNHNS and CDR2 SASEGT. The length of the CDR3 is 18 residues. The CDR3 reads CASSEIGSLQRDSDGYTF. The CDR3 nucleotides read TGTGCCAGCAGTGAAATAGGGTCCCTCCAAAGGGACTCGGATGGCTACACCTTC.

This rearrangement joins TRBV12-5 to TRBJ2-5; D assignment may be TRBD1 or TRBD2 (5 bases each). There are 16 residues in the CDR3. Germline CDR1 reads LGHNT; CDR2 reads FRNRAP. Trimming shortened V by 1 base and J by 3 bases, and 15 bases separated the two germline ends. DNA for the CDR3: TGTGCTAGTGGTTTGGGGGCCGGGACGCCCGAAGAGACCCAGTACTTC. Its translation: CASGLGAGTPEETQYF.

The chain recombines TRBV6-1 with TRBJ2-3; no definite D call. The CDR3 consists of 15 residues. Trimming shortened V by 7 bases and J by 4 bases, and 18 bases separated the two germline ends. CDR1 is MNHNS and CDR2 is SASEGT in the germline V gene. CDR3: CASTPLMLNADTQYF. The CDR3 nucleotides are TGTGCCAGCACCCCCTTAATGCTTAACGCAGATACGCAGTATTTT.

The gene calls are TRBV19 and TRBJ2-7; TRBD2 matches 12 bases. The CDR3 length is 15 residues. Germline trimming cut 4 bases from V and 2 bases from J; bases unmatched to any gene: 3. In germline, CDR1 is LNHDA, CDR2 SQIVND (reference sequence). DNA of the CDR3: TGTGCCAGTAGTACCCGACTAGCGGGAGCCTACGAGCAGTACTTC. This translates into CASSTRLAGAYEQYF.

The chain carries TRBV2 and TRBJ1-1, with D perhaps matching TRBD1 (6 bases). Trimming stripped 5 bases from V and 0 bases from J, with 13 bases between. The V gene's germline CDR1 is SNHLY and CDR2 FYNNEI. The CDR3 contains 15 residues. As DNA, the CDR3 is TGTGCCAGCAGTCTGGATGGGGGCCTGAACACTGAAGCTTTCTTT. Its protein product is CASSLDGGLNTEAFF.

The gene calls are TRBV2 and TRBJ1-4; 9 bases agree with TRBD1. V was pared by 4 bases and J by 8 bases, with 11 bases of the junction left unmatched. In germline, CDR1 is SNHLY, CDR2 FYNNEI. The length of the CDR3 is 16 residues. The CDR3 is CASSATTGGAREKLFF. CDR3 bases: TGTGCCAGCAGTGCTACAACAGGGGGCGCGCGGGAAAAACTGTTTTTT.

The chain joins TRBV9 to TRBJ2-1; TRBD2 might be the D (5 bases). This CDR3 has 15 amino acids. Germline-derived CDR1 and CDR2 are SGDLS and YYNGEE. Trimming stripped 0 bases from V and 8 bases from J, with 15 bases between. The CDR3 nucleotides are TGTGCCAGCAGCGTAGAGGTGGTGGGGAGCGATGAGCAGTTCTTC. Translation: CASSVEVVGSDEQFF.

The chain couples TRBV10-3 to TRBJ2-7; 9 bases align to TRBD2. The J segment lost 3 bases and the V segment lost 3 bases, leaving 3 bases of the junction unmatched. Germline V gene data show CDR1 as ENHRY and CDR2 as SYGVKD. The CDR3 is made up of 14 amino acids. Here the CDR3 reads CAISDLAGVYEQYF. CDR3 sequence (DNA): TGTGCCATCAGTGATTTAGCGGGAGTCTACGAGCAGTACTTC.

The V gene is TRBV5-1, the J gene TRBJ2-7; D call uncertain. Germline-derived CDR1 and CDR2 are SGHRS and YFSETQ. The CDR3 runs 15 residues. V was pared by 0 bases and J by 0 bases, with 10 bases between. The CDR3 sequence: CASSLAGPSSYEQYF. CDR3 in DNA: TGCGCCAGCAGCTTGGCAGGACCTTCCTCCTACGAGCAGTACTTC.